Below, 26 T cell receptor beta chains from the same sample are listed, as sequenced in a study of a mutant IDH1 vaccine in newly diagnosed glioma. Clones were read by immunoSEQ multiplex PCR, and TCRdb kept only the in-frame ones, dropping some. This table holds roughly 56,000 clones, around three quarters found once. Antigen specificity for these receptors is unknown. Specified time point: week 47, end of study. Doses comprised 300 ug of mutant IDH1 20-mer peptide each, plus topical imiquimod. Source: PBMCs, taken from a glioma patient whose treatment included an IDH1 peptide vaccine. These receptors were collected from a woman in her forties with glioma. Some clones in this sample may be carry-over from other donors' samples.

This chain links TRBV18 with TRBJ2-7; D is possibly TRBD2 (7 bases). The germline V gene has CDR1 KGHSH and CDR2 LQKENI. The CDR3 consists of 14 residues. Trimming shortened V by 3 bases and J by 9 bases, and 18 bases separated the two germline ends. CDR3 nucleotide sequence: TGTGCCAGCTCACCTCTAAGCGGGGACATATGGCAGTACTTC. The encoded protein is CASSPLSGDIWQYF.

V gene TRBV10-3 combines with J gene TRBJ2-2; no clear D gene. Germline V lookup: CDR1 ENHRY, CDR2 SYGVKD. This CDR3 is 13 amino acids long. V lost 8 bases and J lost 1, with 8 bases in between. This CDR3 reads CAIPPENTGELFF. CDR3 DNA sequence: TGTGCCATCCCGCCAGAGAACACCGGGGAGCTGTTTTTT.

This clone was observed a handful of times. V usage is TRBV29-1 and J usage is TRBJ2-3; 7 nucleotides line up with TRBD1. The germline CDR1 and CDR2 sequences are SQVTM and ANQGSEA. V trimming: 5 bases; J trimming: 0 bases; junction bases outside the gene matches: 2. The CDR3 extends over 13 amino acids. The DNA of the CDR3 is TGCAGCGTTTGGACAGGTAGCACAGATACGCAGTATTTT. Protein product: CSVWTGSTDTQYF.

The chain has TRBV2 and TRBJ2-7; D is ambiguous. This CDR3 comprises 12 residues. Trimming took 7 bases from V and 3 from J, leaving 10 bases between them. Germline CDR1 and CDR2: SNHLY and FYNNEI. DNA for the CDR3: TGTGCCAGCAAACCCCGAGTCTACGAGCAGTACTTC. It codes for CASKPRVYEQYF.

V and J are TRBV10-3 and TRBJ2-7; no definite D call. V lost 7 bases and J 2 bases, leaving 9 bases between the germline ends. This CDR3 spans 12 amino acids. CDR1 and CDR2 from the germline V gene are ENHRY and SYGVKD. DNA of the CDR3: TGTGCCATCATACTGCTCCCCTACGAGCAGTACTTC. Translating gives CAIILLPYEQYF.

The J gene is TRBJ2-3, the V gene TRBV4-3; 12 nucleotides match TRBD2. The ends lost 1 base at V and 5 bases at J; junction bases unmatched: 10. This CDR3 spans 18 amino acids. Germline CDR1 reads LGHNA; CDR2 reads YSLEER. CDR3 nucleotides: TGCGCCAGCAGCCAAGCCGCGCGGCGGACTAGCGGGGTAGATACGCAGTATTTT. Translation: CASSQAARRTSGVDTQYF.

The sample holds a few counts of this clone. The V gene is TRBV4-1, the J gene TRBJ1-1; 7 nucleotides align to TRBD1. The length of the CDR3 is 12 residues. CDR1 is MGHRA, CDR2 YSYEKL, per germline. The trim removed 10 bases at V and 8 bases at J, leaving 10 bases unmatched. The CDR3, as DNA: TGCGCCACCCGAAAGGTGGGACAGGAAGCTTTCTTT. Amino acid sequence: CATRKVGQEAFF.

The gene calls are TRBV7-9 and TRBJ1-2; a weak D match, TRBD1 (6 bases). The ends were cut back, 7 bases at V and 3 bases at J, with 9 bases in the middle. Germline assignment: CDR1 SEHNR and CDR2 FQNEAQ (reference sequence). The CDR3 is 12 amino acids. The CDR3 protein is CASKGEDYGYTF. Here the CDR3 DNA reads TGTGCCAGCAAGGGGGAAGACTATGGCTACACCTTC.

The chain joins TRBV28 to TRBJ2-5; the D is unclear. Germline values: CDR1 MDHEN, CDR2 SYDVKM. The ends were cut back, 6 bases at V and 5 bases at J, with 22 bases in the middle. The CDR3 spans 16 residues. The CDR3 loop reads CASSPNLRIPLETQYF. The CDR3 region has the DNA TGTGCCAGCAGCCCAAACCTTAGGATCCCCTTGGAGACCCAGTACTTC.

This clone occurred once. The chain carries TRBV6-4 and TRBJ1-5; tentative D call: TRBD1 (6 bases). Germline V gene data show CDR1 as MRHNA and CDR2 as SNTAGT. The V and J ends lost 0 bases and 0 bases respectively, with 21 bases between them. The CDR3 contains 20 residues. The CDR3, as DNA: TGTGCCAGCAGTGACTCGATCAACGGGGGGGCGACCTATAGCAATCAGCCCCAGCATTTT. The encoded protein is CASSDSINGGATYSNQPQHF.

The chain employs TRBV11-2 and TRBJ2-7, with D tentatively TRBD1 (5 bases). Germline-derived CDR1 and CDR2 are SGHAT and FQNNGV. The ends were cut back, 6 bases at V and 4 bases at J, with 10 bases in the middle. This CDR3 has 12 amino acids. DNA for the CDR3: TGTGCCAGCAGAAGAACAGGTTACGAGCAGTACTTC. Translation gives CASRRTGYEQYF. The full variable domain, rest sourced from reference TRBV11-2 and TRBJ2-7, is EAGVAQSPRYKIIEKRQSVAFWCNPISGHATLYWYQQILGQGPKLLIQFQNNGVVDDSQLPKDRFSAERLKGVDSTLKIQPAKLEDSAVYLCASRRTGYEQYFGPGTRLTVT.

This clone has only one observation. The DNA of the CDR3 is TGTGCCAGCAGCTTAGGGGTGGGCGCTGCCCCTAATTCACCCCTCCACTTT. It is translated as CASSLGVGAAPNSPLHF. V and J are TRBV11-2 and TRBJ1-6; no firm D call. The V end lost 1 base, the J end lost 6 bases, and 16 bases lay between the germline ends. The germline gives CDR1 SGHAT, CDR2 FQNNGV. This CDR3 comprises 17 residues.

The chain joins TRBV11-2 to TRBJ2-3; D is unclear. This CDR3 has 12 residues. Germline values: CDR1 SGHAT, CDR2 FQNNGV. Trimming left V 0 bases short and J 5 bases short, with 3 bases between. This CDR3 reads CASSLEGDTQYF. CDR3 DNA: TGTGCCAGCAGCTTAGAGGGAGATACGCAGTATTTT.

The CDR3 is CAWSVGPSGDVAATQYF. For the CDR3, the DNA is TGTGCCTGGAGTGTAGGGCCTAGCGGGGACGTGGCGGCGACCCAGTACTTC. The chain uses TRBV30 and TRBJ2-5; 9 positions agree with TRBD2. This CDR3 comprises 17 residues. Germline values: CDR1 GTSNPN, CDR2 SVGIG (reference sequence). V trimming: 0 bases; J trimming: 7 bases; junction bases outside the gene matches: 15.

This clone was seen only a few times. This chain uses TRBV18 with TRBJ1-3; D call uncertain. Trimming took off 3 bases at V and 4 bases at J, with 10 bases between the two ends. Germline V gene data show CDR1 as KGHSH and CDR2 as LQKENI. This CDR3 has 14 residues. For the CDR3, the DNA is TGTGCCAGCTCACCGAATACGCCAGGAAACACCATATATTTT. Residues: CASSPNTPGNTIYF.

The chain links TRBV7-9 to TRBJ1-1; D unclear. The CDR3 is 15 residues long. V was trimmed by 6 bases and J by 2 bases, leaving 16 bases between them. Per germline, CDR1 SEHNR and CDR2 FQNEAQ (reference sequence). The CDR3 sequence is CASSQSGIGNTEAFF. CDR3 bases: TGTGCCAGCAGTCAAAGTGGGATCGGAAACACTGAAGCTTTCTTT.

The chain has TRBV30 and TRBJ2-3, with D hard to call. Trimming took off 7 bases at V and 1 base at J, with 12 bases between the two ends. CDR1 is GTSNPN, CDR2 SVGIG, per germline (reference sequence). The CDR3 has 13 residues. The CDR3 DNA follows: TGTGCCTCCGACTTAACTGGCACAGATACGCAGTATTTT. Translating gives CASDLTGTDTQYF.

V gene TRBV19 combines with J gene TRBJ1-5; 9 bases match TRBD1. The V gene's germline CDR1 is LNHDA and CDR2 SQIVND (reference sequence). The CDR3 length is 14 residues. J gave up 7 bases and V 5 bases, and 6 bases lay outside the gene matches. CDR3 bases: TGTGCCAGTAGTCTGGACAGGGGTAACCAGCCCCAGCATTTT. Translated: CASSLDRGNQPQHF.

J is TRBJ2-7 and V is TRBV14; D call uncertain. This CDR3 region has 13 residues. CDR1 is SGHDN and CDR2 is FVKESK in the germline V gene. V was pared by 5 bases and J by 4 bases, with 12 bases between. Here the CDR3 DNA reads TGTGCCAGCAGCTCCTTGTCCCTTTACGAGCAGTACTTC. It specifies CASSSLSLYEQYF.

The chain links TRBV15 to TRBJ1-1; D might be TRBD1 (6 bases). Looked up from germline, CDR1 is LNHNV and CDR2 is YYDKDF (reference sequence). The ends were cut back, 5 bases at V and 4 bases at J, with 11 bases in the middle. The CDR3 length is 13 residues. As DNA, the CDR3 is TGTGCCACCAGCGGGGGCGGGAGCACTGAAGCTTTCTTT. This gives the protein CATSGGGSTEAFF.

The V gene is TRBV11-2, the J gene TRBJ1-4; D may be TRBD1 (5 bases). CDR1 is SGHAT and CDR2 is FQNNGV in the germline V gene. This CDR3 is 15 amino acids long. Trimming removed 5 bases at V and 10 bases at J, with 20 bases between. This CDR3 is CASSRLKGAEGKLFF. CDR3 DNA sequence: TGTGCCAGCAGCCGCCTTAAAGGGGCGGAAGGAAAACTGTTTTTT.

The chain couples TRBV6-5 to TRBJ1-1; D is undetermined. This CDR3 comprises 14 residues. V lost 3 bases and J 4 bases, leaving 12 bases between the germline ends. The germline CDR1 and CDR2 sequences are MNHEY and SVGAGI. The CDR3 loop reads CASSYQRSGTEAFF. DNA for the CDR3: TGTGCCAGCAGTTATCAGAGGTCGGGCACTGAAGCTTTCTTT.

This clone appeared a few times. This chain uses TRBV28 with TRBJ1-2; 8 bases map to TRBD1. The CDR3 consists of 16 residues. Germline loops: CDR1 MDHEN, CDR2 SYDVKM. V dropped 4 bases and J dropped 4; count of bases not matched to a gene: 11. CDR3 coding DNA: TGTGCCAGCAGTTGGATCAGGGGGCGGATCCCCTATGGCTACACCTTC. Protein product: CASSWIRGRIPYGYTF.

J is TRBJ2-7 and V is TRBV15; D not resolved. V shed 1 base and J shed 3 bases, with 1 base lying between them. The CDR3 totals 11 residues. Germline CDR1 and CDR2: LNHNV and YYDKDF (reference sequence). The CDR3 sequence is CATSRGYEQYF. The CDR3 nucleotides read TGTGCCACCAGCAGAGGCTACGAGCAGTACTTC.

The genes are TRBV18 and TRBJ2-5; 13 bases agree with TRBD2. V lost 6 bases and J lost 3; bases outside the gene matches: 1. The CDR3 sequence is 14 residues long. Germline V gene data show CDR1 as KGHSH and CDR2 as LQKENI. In DNA, the CDR3 is TGTGCCAGCTCGGGGACTAGCGGGGAAGAGACCCAGTACTTC. Translating gives CASSGTSGEETQYF.

This clone was seen only a few times. V and J are TRBV5-4 and TRBJ2-3; 7 bases are a match to TRBD1. This CDR3 is built from 13 residues. J lost 6 bases, V lost 4 bases, and 5 bases had no gene match. From germline, CDR1 is SGHNT and CDR2 YYREEE (reference sequence). The CDR3, as DNA: TGTGCCAGCAGCAAATGGGACAGCGATACGCAGTATTTT. Protein product: CASSKWDSDTQYF.